Listed here is a single T cell receptor beta chain. Produced via immunoSEQ multiplex PCR; TCRdb's table is partial and in-frame only. Among approximately 70,000 clones listed, just under 95% were seen once. The CDR3 contains 14 residues. CDR1 is SGHRS and CDR2 is YFSETQ in the germline V gene. V lost 0 bases and J lost 2, with 8 bases in between. This record comes from a study of technical replicates of blood from a few donors. The source is a human donor in good health. The V call is TRBV5-1, the J call TRBJ1-1; D remains ambiguous. The source material was T cells isolated from PBMCs. CDR3 DNA sequence: TGCGCCAGCAGCTTGGGAGGGTCCAACACTGAAGCTTTCTTT. Residues: CASSLGGSNTEAFF. Filled out from reference TRBV5-1 and TRBJ1-1, the complete variable domain reads KAGVTQTPRYLIKTRGQQVTLSCSPISGHRSVSWYQQTPGQGLQFLFEYFSETQRNKGNFPGRFSGRQFSNSRSEMNVSTLELGDSALYLCASSLGGSNTEAFFGQGTRLTVV.